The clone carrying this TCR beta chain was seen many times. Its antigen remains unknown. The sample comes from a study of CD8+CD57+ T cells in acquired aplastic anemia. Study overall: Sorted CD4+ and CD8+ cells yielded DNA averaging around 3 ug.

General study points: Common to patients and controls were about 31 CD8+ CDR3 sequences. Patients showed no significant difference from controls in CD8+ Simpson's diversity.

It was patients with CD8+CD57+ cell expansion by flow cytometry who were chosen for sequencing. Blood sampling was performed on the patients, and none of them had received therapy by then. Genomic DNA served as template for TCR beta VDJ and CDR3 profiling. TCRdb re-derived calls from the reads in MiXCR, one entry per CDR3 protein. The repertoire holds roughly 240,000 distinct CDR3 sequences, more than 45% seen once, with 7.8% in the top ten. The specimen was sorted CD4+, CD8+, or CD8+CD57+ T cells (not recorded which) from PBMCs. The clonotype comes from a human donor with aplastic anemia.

For the CDR3, the DNA is TGTGCCAGCAGCCTAGAGGGAGGTTTGCGCAATCAGCCCCAGCATTTT. Translation: CASSLEGGLRNQPQHF. The chain uses TRBV7-8 and TRBJ1-5, with D uncertain. CDR1 and CDR2 (germline): SGHVS, FQNEAQ. The CDR3 totals 16 residues. V lost 5 bases and J lost 2, with 16 bases in between.